What follows describes a single T cell receptor beta chain. Its target is not known. This specimen belongs to a study of T cell responses to AZD1222 COVID-19 vaccine. The CDR3 extends over 13 amino acids. Per the germline V gene, CDR1 is MNHNY and CDR2 is SVGAGI (reference sequence). Trimming left V 4 bases short and J 7 bases short, with 11 bases between. Measured with immunoSEQ multiplex PCR; TCRdb has only the in-frame clones, and not every one. The data show 85,000 to 110,000 clones, around 90% seen once. Findings and caveats of the study: Baseline serology detected seropositivity in only 6 or 7 AZD1222 recipients. CD4 TCRs associated with vaccination spanned spike, dominating at 160-218 and 743-854.

This TCR was sampled from an adult in good health. The specimen comprised peripheral blood, sampled on day 0 of AZD1222 vaccination. The chain joins TRBV6-6 to TRBJ1-5; D might be TRBD1 (5 bases). CDR3 bases: TGTGCCAGCAGTTTGGAGGGGAGGCAGCCCCAGCATTTT. It yields the protein CASSLEGRQPQHF.